This T cell receptor (beta chain) was recovered during a study of blood T cell repertoires in COVID-19. This table comes from immunoSEQ multiplex PCR, and its TCRdb copy is limited to in-frame clones, with some not included. The sample lists fewer than 500,000 clones, around 90% occurring once. The germline V gene has CDR1 GTSNPN and CDR2 SVGIG (reference sequence). V lost 4 bases to trimming and J lost 5 bases, with 13 bases between them. The length of the CDR3 is 13 residues. This TCR came from a young woman who had recovered from COVID-19. The sequenced sample was PBMCs or T cells enriched from blood (not recorded which). The chain recombines TRBV30 with TRBJ2-3, with a weak D call TRBD2 (7 bases). The CDR3 DNA follows: TGTGCCTGGATGGCGGGGGCGGGAGATACGCAGTATTTT. Protein sequence: CAWMAGAGDTQYF. Filled out from reference TRBV30 and TRBJ2-3, the complete variable domain reads SQTIHQWPATLVQPVGSPLSLECTVEGTSNPNLYWYRQAAGRGLQLLFYSVGIGQISSEVPQNLSASRPQDRQFILSSKKLLLSDSGFYLCAWMAGAGDTQYFGPGTRLTVL.